A single T cell receptor beta chain is shown here with its context. Profiling relied on immunoSEQ multiplex PCR, and the TCRdb table lists in-frame clones only, not all of them. Of over 85,000 clones in the sample, less than 95% are singletons; the top ten hold 0.33%. The data were obtained in a study of technical replicates of blood from four donors. CDR1 and CDR2 from the germline V gene are SGHDT and YYEEEE. This CDR3 spans 14 amino acids. V was cut by 2 bases and J by 5 bases, with 10 bases left in between. Sequencing was performed on T cells isolated from PBMCs. The chain has TRBV5-6 and TRBJ2-2, with D possibly TRBD2 on 6 matching bases. The TCR comes from a human donor in good health. The CDR3 bases are TGTGCCAGCAGCTTAGTCGGAGGGACCGGGGAGCTGTTTTTT. This codes for CASSLVGGTGELFF.